These 27 T cell receptor beta chains share one sample of origin, sequenced in a study of blood T cell repertoires in COVID-19. The protocol was immunoSEQ multiplex PCR, while the TCRdb copy is restricted to in-frame clones and leaves out a portion. The sample yields 50,000 or so clones, 93% seen once. Source material: peripheral blood. These receptors were taken from a man aged 60 to 69 with COVID-19, enrolled during active disease.

The chain couples TRBV4-1 to TRBJ2-5; possible D gene TRBD2, 5 bases. V gave up 0 bases and J gave up 5 bases, with 10 bases separating them. Germline V gene sequence: CDR1 MGHRA, CDR2 YSYEKL. This CDR3 is 14 amino acids long. For the CDR3, the DNA is TGCGCCAGCAGCCAAGAGGGAGAGGCGGAGACCCAGTACTTC. Translating gives CASSQEGEAETQYF.

This chain joins TRBV18 and TRBJ2-2; D might be TRBD2 (6 bases). The CDR3 is 16 residues long. Trimming removed 2 bases at V and 0 bases at J, with 10 bases between. Per the germline V gene, CDR1 is KGHSH and CDR2 is LQKENI. CDR3 DNA sequence: TGTGCCAGCTCACCAAATGGAGGGACGAACACCGGGGAGCTGTTTTTT. Amino acids: CASSPNGGTNTGELFF.

The chain is built from TRBV6-5 and TRBJ2-2; 7 bases line up with TRBD1. Trimming removed 7 bases from V and 5 bases from J; junction bases left unmatched: 4. Germline CDR1 MNHEY, CDR2 SVGAGI. This CDR3 contains 13 residues. CDR3 in amino acids: CASTRGTTGELFF. CDR3 coding DNA: TGTGCCAGCACCAGGGGGACGACCGGGGAGCTGTTTTTT.

The V call is TRBV18, the J call TRBJ1-2; D may be TRBD1 (5 bases). V lost 4 bases to trimming and J lost 3 bases, with 12 bases between them. The CDR3 runs 14 residues. Germline V gene sequence: CDR1 KGHSH, CDR2 LQKENI. The CDR3 DNA reads as TGTGCCAGCTCACAAACAGGTGGGGACTATGGCTACACCTTC. Residues: CASSQTGGDYGYTF.

This chain connects TRBV30 to TRBJ1-1, with 7 bases identical to TRBD1. Germline loops: CDR1 GTSNPN, CDR2 SVGIG (reference sequence). The CDR3 covers 14 residues. Trimming cost V 4 bases and J 4 bases; bases outside gene matches: 9. In DNA form, the CDR3 reads TGTGCCTGGAAAAGACAGGGATGGCGCACTGAAGCTTTCTTT. It specifies CAWKRQGWRTEAFF.

The V and J genes are TRBV10-2 and TRBJ1-3; no firm D call. Germline V gene sequence: CDR1 WSHSY, CDR2 SAAADI. V gave up 3 bases and J gave up 0 bases, with 9 bases separating them. The CDR3 contains 15 residues. Here the CDR3 DNA reads TGCGCCAGCAGTGACCGGAGTAACTCTGGAAACACCATATATTTT. Residues: CASSDRSNSGNTIYF.

V and J are TRBV4-1 and TRBJ2-7; TRBD1 is a possible D gene (6 bases). The CDR3 is 14 residues long. V lost 2 bases and J lost 2, with 10 bases in between. Looked up from germline, CDR1 is MGHRA and CDR2 is YSYEKL. The CDR3 protein is CASSQSDRPYEQYF. The CDR3 coding sequence is TGCGCCAGCAGCCAATCGGACAGACCCTACGAGCAGTACTTC.

This clone was observed a handful of times. This sequence joins TRBV7-9 and TRBJ1-3; D remains unclear. The V gene lost 5 bases and the J gene lost 1 base, with 3 bases spanning the gap. Germline loops: CDR1 SEHNR, CDR2 FQNEAQ (reference sequence). This CDR3 comprises 12 residues. CDR3 sequence: CASSQSGNTIYF. CDR3 bases: TGTGCCAGCAGCCAGTCTGGAAACACCATATATTTT.

The chain carries TRBV24-1 and TRBJ2-1; 7 nucleotides line up with TRBD1. Germline V gene lookup returns CDR1 KGHDR and CDR2 SFDVKD. This CDR3 is 14 amino acids long. Trimming cost V 3 bases and J 7 bases; bases outside gene matches: 5. The CDR3 sequence is CATSDTTGSNEQFF. The CDR3 DNA is TGTGCCACCAGTGATACGACAGGGTCGAATGAGCAGTTCTTC.

J is TRBJ2-2 and V is TRBV28; D not resolved. The CDR3 has 14 residues. The germline V gene encodes CDR1 MDHEN and CDR2 SYDVKM. The V end was cut by 2 bases, the J end by 2 bases, with 6 bases between. The CDR3 sequence is CASSLGRNTGELFF. CDR3 coding DNA: TGTGCCAGCAGTTTAGGCAGAAACACCGGGGAGCTGTTTTTT.

V is TRBV19 and J is TRBJ1-2; 10 nucleotides agree with TRBD1. Germline V CDR1 and CDR2: LNHDA, SQIVND (reference sequence). The trim removed 6 bases at V and 2 bases at J, leaving 6 bases unmatched. This CDR3 spans 15 amino acids. DNA of the CDR3: TGTGCCAGTAGGACTACGGGACAGGGGAACTATGGCTACACCTTC. Translated: CASRTTGQGNYGYTF.

The chain uses TRBV19 and TRBJ1-4; 10 nucleotides line up with TRBD1. In germline, CDR1 is LNHDA, CDR2 SQIVND (reference sequence). With 4 bases clipped from V and 10 bases from J, the junction kept 9 bases outside the gene matches. CDR3 length equals 15 residues. In DNA, the CDR3 is TGTGCCAGTAGTACCCGGGACAGGGGCCTCGGAAAACTGTTTTTT. Its protein product is CASSTRDRGLGKLFF. Supplemented by reference TRBV19 and TRBJ1-4, the full variable domain reads DGGITQSPKYLFRKEGQNVTLSCEQNLNHDAMYWYRQDPGQGLRLIYYSQIVNDFQKGDIAEGYSVSREKKESFPLTVTSAQKNPTAFYLCASSTRDRGLGKLFFGSGTQLSVL.

The rearrangement joins TRBV4-1 to TRBJ1-5; the match to TRBD1 covers 8 bases. CDR1 is MGHRA and CDR2 is YSYEKL in the germline V gene. The CDR3 has 18 amino acids. The junction had 7 bases not matched to a gene; V was cut back by 0 bases and J by 0 bases. CDR3 amino acids: CASSQETGQGYSNQPQHF. In DNA, the CDR3 is TGCGCCAGCAGCCAAGAGACTGGACAGGGCTATAGCAATCAGCCCCAGCATTTT.

The gene calls are TRBV14 and TRBJ1-2; the match to TRBD1 covers 7 bases. Germline loops: CDR1 SGHDN, CDR2 FVKESK. V was clipped by 3 bases and J by 2 bases; unmatched bases: 3. The CDR3 covers 14 residues. The DNA of the CDR3 is TGTGCCAGCAGCCACCGACAGGGAAACTATGGCTACACCTTC. Translation gives CASSHRQGNYGYTF.

The chain carries TRBV2 and TRBJ2-1, with 7 bases identical to TRBD1. This CDR3 has 14 residues. Per germline, CDR1 SNHLY and CDR2 FYNNEI. V lost 6 bases and J lost 6; bases outside the gene matches: 8. In DNA form, the CDR3 reads TGTGCCAGCAGGAGGACAGGTCCAAGCAATGAGCAGTTCTTC. Residues: CASRRTGPSNEQFF.

The chain has TRBV6-5 and TRBJ1-2; D remains ambiguous. Germline CDR1 reads MNHEY; CDR2 reads SVGAGI. The V gene lost 1 base and the J gene lost 4 bases, with 10 bases spanning the gap. The CDR3 runs 14 residues. CDR3: CASSYYSSRYGYTF. The CDR3, as DNA: TGTGCCAGCAGTTACTACTCCTCACGCTATGGCTACACCTTC.

The chain carries TRBV19 and TRBJ1-1; 7 positions agree with TRBD1. This CDR3 comprises 14 residues. The germline gives CDR1 LNHDA, CDR2 SQIVND (reference sequence). The V gene end was trimmed by 6 bases and the J gene end by 5 bases; junction bases not matched to a gene: 9. The CDR3 spells CASRETGYGTEAFF. DNA for the CDR3: TGTGCCAGTAGGGAGACAGGGTATGGGACTGAAGCTTTCTTT.

The V gene is TRBV2, the J gene TRBJ1-6, with D perhaps TRBD1 (5 bases). Germline lookup yields CDR1 SNHLY and CDR2 FYNNEI. Trimming removed 4 bases at V and 7 bases at J, with 14 bases between. There are 15 residues in the CDR3. The CDR3 protein is CASSGIKAGNSPLHF. In nucleotides, the CDR3 is TGTGCCAGCAGTGGGATTAAGGCAGGGAATTCACCCCTCCACTTT.

The chain couples TRBV3-1 (or the pseudogene TRBV3-2) to TRBJ1-2; D call uncertain. Germline lookup yields CDR1 LGHDT and CDR2 YNNKEL (reference sequence). Trimming stripped 0 bases from V and 0 bases from J, with 8 bases between. The CDR3 is 15 residues long. CDR3 loop: CASSQDSQANYGYTF. For the CDR3, the DNA is TGTGCCAGCAGCCAAGATTCCCAGGCTAACTATGGCTACACCTTC.

Only a few counts were recorded for this clone. The chain has TRBV7-3 and TRBJ2-2, with 9 bases matching TRBD2. The CDR3 has 18 residues. CDR1 SGHTA and CDR2 FQGTGA come from the germline V gene. V lost 0 bases and J lost 6; bases outside the gene matches: 11. For the CDR3, the DNA is TGTGCCAGCAGCTTAACGGTGACTAGCGGTGGAGGCGCCGGGGAGCTGTTTTTT. Translating it yields CASSLTVTSGGGAGELFF.

This clone was picked up one time. DNA of the CDR3: TGTGCCAGTAAGGACAGAACCTCTGGAAACACCATATATTTT. Translating it yields CASKDRTSGNTIYF. This rearrangement joins TRBV19 to TRBJ1-3; a weak D match, TRBD1 (6 bases). CDR1 and CDR2 (germline): LNHDA, SQIVND (reference sequence). V lost 7 bases to trimming and J lost 0 bases, with 10 bases between them. CDR3 length equals 14 residues.

The chain combines TRBV6-5 with TRBJ1-3; D not resolved. The CDR3 spans 14 residues. Per germline, CDR1 MNHEY and CDR2 SVGAGI. V was pared by 11 bases and J by 2 bases, with 16 bases between. The CDR3 here is CAGTTGGAGNTIYF. The CDR3 coding sequence is TGTGCCGGCACAACGGGAGGCGCTGGAAACACCATATATTTT.

V usage is TRBV29-1 and J usage is TRBJ2-1; 14 nucleotides match TRBD2. Germline assignment: CDR1 SQVTM and CDR2 ANQGSEA. The V segment lost 6 bases and the J segment 8 bases; nucleotides outside the gene matches: 9. CDR3 length: 15 residues. The CDR3 loop is CSVRRLAGGGDEQFF. The CDR3 region has the DNA TGCAGCGTACGCAGACTAGCGGGAGGGGGGGATGAGCAGTTCTTC.

This chain joins TRBV28 and TRBJ2-7; D is ambiguous. The ends were cut back, 7 bases at V and 1 base at J, with 14 bases in the middle. Germline V gene lookup returns CDR1 MDHEN and CDR2 SYDVKM. The CDR3 loop spans 14 amino acids. This chain's CDR3 is CASTLPGLSYEQYF. CDR3 sequence (DNA): TGTGCCAGCACCCTCCCCGGGTTGTCCTACGAGCAGTACTTC.

This clone was counted a single time. V usage is TRBV7-2 and J usage is TRBJ1-2, with 10 bases aligning to TRBD1. From germline, CDR1 is SGHTA and CDR2 FQGNSA. The CDR3 sequence is 16 residues long. With 1 base clipped from V and 4 bases from J, the junction kept 6 bases outside the gene matches. CDR3 DNA: TGTGCCAGCAGCTTAGGAGGGACAGGGGTGTCCTATGGCTACACCTTC. This translates into CASSLGGTGVSYGYTF.

This clone was found a few times. The chain combines TRBV11-1 with TRBJ2-7; D gene ambiguous. The V and J ends lost 5 bases and 4 bases respectively, with 15 bases between them. Germline values: CDR1 SGHAT, CDR2 FQDESV (reference sequence). The CDR3 loop spans 14 amino acids. Here the CDR3 reads CASSPGPTAYEQYF. The CDR3 nucleotides read TGTGCCAGCAGCCCGGGTCCTACCGCATACGAGCAGTACTTC.

This CDR3 reads CASGPTGTFMKQYF. The CDR3 region has the DNA TGTGCTAGTGGCCCGACAGGGACCTTTATGAAGCAGTACTTC. The chain carries TRBV12-5 and TRBJ2-7, with TRBD1 matching over 7 bases. From germline, CDR1 is LGHNT and CDR2 FRNRAP. CDR3 size: 14 residues. The V gene end was trimmed by 6 bases and the J gene end by 8 bases; junction bases not matched to a gene: 13.